This T cell receptor beta chain appears in the sequencing data of a study of OX40 agonist ivuxolimab in advanced cancers. Broadly, across the study: The costimulatory receptor OX40 (CD134) was targeted by ivuxolimab, a fully human IgG2 agonistic monoclonal antibody. Of the approximately 54 dose-escalation patients, hepatocellular carcinoma was present in around 20, melanoma in around 15, renal cell carcinoma in 9 and head and neck cancer in 9. Intravenous ivuxolimab was administered to patients every 2 weeks at six dose levels: 0.01, 0.1, 0.3, 1.5, 3 and 10 mg/kg. The point of sequencing TCRbeta in the periphery was to test whether ivuxolimab changed TCR sequence diversity and drove clonal T-cell expansion. Patients were allowed to have had prior anti-PD-1, anti-PD-L1 or anti-CTLA-4 therapy, and around two fifths of the dose-escalation patients had been treated with checkpoint inhibitors. Partial responses were achieved by three dose-escalation patients, of whom one had hepatocellular carcinoma and two had cutaneous melanoma. The monotherapy dose-escalation portion (N = 52 patients) of the phase I ivuxolimab trial is reported in the paper. In the dose-escalation cohort, 65% to 85% of patients were male, and the mean age was 60 years with a range of roughly 23 to 79.

The CDR3 contains 13 residues, cysteine and phenylalanine counted. The kept DNA is CDR3 alone, 39 bases in frame from the first base. V is shortened by 3 bases, J by 2 bases, and the region joining them spans 7 bases. Sequences MNHEY (CDR1) and SMNVEV (CDR2) are obtained from the germline V gene (reference sequence). Patients with a history of autoimmune disease or receiving systemic immunosuppression were excluded from the trial. In every dose cohort, peripheral blood was drawn for TCR sequencing at baseline, cycle 4 day 1, and cycle 7 day 1. Samples were obtained from an open-label, multicenter, first-in-human phase I dose-escalation trial of ivuxolimab. Adults with locally advanced or metastatic melanoma, renal cell, hepatocellular, or head and neck squamous cell carcinoma were enrolled in the trial. Before TCR sequencing, CD4+ T cells and CD8+ T cells from peripheral blood were sorted into separate populations.

Only one count was recorded for this clone. Its antigen remains unidentified. Per-base quality was not reported, and no clone a single base away is much larger than it. What the study reported, not specific to this receptor: Antigen specificity was not determined for the clonally expanded peripheral T cells. At doses of 0.1 to 3.0 mg/kg, clonal expansion of both CD4+ and CD8+ blood T cells was observed from baseline to week 6. Low levels of normalized T-cell clonal expansion were also seen in some patients who did not respond. In partial responders in the 0.1-3.0 mg/kg groups, normalized peripheral clonal expansion was found to be among the lowest, especially among CD8+ T cells. After ivuxolimab, more expanded clones were found on average in CD8+ T cells than in CD4+ T cells.

Genomic DNA was isolated from the sorted cells so that the TCRbeta CDR3 region could be sequenced. TCRbeta CDR3 regions were sequenced using the immunoSEQ Assay. Imported from immuneACCESS, the table was reduced by TCRdb to in-frame sequences with V and J called. These copies leave out some clones; in studies compared against another copy, an unresolved V gene accounts for under half, and the cause of the remainder is not known. Within this sample are some 110,000 clones, with around 93% of them counted one time only. The top ten clones comprise roughly 0.85% of the sample. The source of this sequence is an adult with an advanced solid tumor such as melanoma, head and neck, liver or kidney cancer. Sequenced material: CD4+ or CD8+ T cells sorted from blood, taken in a trial of the OX40 agonist ivuxolimab. Here the chain combines TRBV27 and TRBJ1-1; the D gene cannot be named for sure. CDR3 loop: CASSLYSNTEAFF. The nucleotides are TGTGCCAGCAGTTTGTACAGCAACACTGAAGCTTTCTTT.